These T cell receptor beta chains were read from a single sample in a study of blood T cell repertoires in COVID-19. The method was immunoSEQ multiplex PCR; TCRdb's version includes in-frame clones alone and lacks a portion of them. The table lists over 250,000 clones, 90% of them singletons, with 0.9% to 1.2% in the top ten. The sequenced sample consisted of PBMCs or T cells enriched from blood (not recorded which). The receptor set was obtained from a woman aged 25-40 years who had recovered from COVID-19. Both conserved end residues are part of each CDR3.

v_gene | CDR3aa
TRBV28 | CASMSLNYGYTF
TRBV29-1 | CSVELGQGGLEQYF
TRBV7-9 | CASSLDRGGEKLFF
TRBV6-5 | CASSYSWQAGNTIYF
TRBV15 | CATSEGQGTEAFF
TRBV3-1/TRBV3-2 | CASSQDGAVPGNEQFF
TRBV28 | CASRSQQGRGNTIYF
TRBV5-4 | CASSPGQGGYEQYF
TRBV5-1 | CASSKGQNVLGETQYF
TRBV28 | CASSLLGQGYEQYF
TRBV14 | CASSQADFLIGGDYEQYF
TRBV4-3 | CASSQQSSGSRTDTQYF
TRBV7-6 | CASSLEVEGQISYNEQFF
TRBV19 | CASNPTGPPTDTQYF
TRBV6-6 | CASSPRDNEQFF
TRBV18 | CASSPTSTDTQYF
TRBV28 | CASREGSLSYEQYF
TRBV4-3 | CASSPTVGLVNEQFF
TRBV12-3/TRBV12-4 | CATGRGYGYTF
TRBV6-2/TRBV6-3 | CASSYPTKRDGSFRDEQFF
TRBV19 | CASSSGTETNVLTF
TRBV7-2 | CASSLDRGVNSPLHF
TRBV3-1/TRBV3-2 | CASSQSQGQAYF
TRBV27 | CASSLGQGARGYTF
TRBV12-3/TRBV12-4 | CASSLQGNEQFF
TRBV11-2 | CASSLGRANEQFF
TRBV28 | CASQGGSLNTEAFF
TRBV28 | CASSSPVASGRNEQFF
TRBV6-5 | CASSYDGGSGNTIYF
TRBV27 | CASSSTGGRKNEQFF
TRBV7-3 | CASSSTSGSGIGQFF
TRBV18 | CASSPPEGKRKGYTF
TRBV28 | CASTKTASGNTIYF
TRBV5-1 | CASSLEGTAYGYTF
TRBV19 | CASRTNSGNTIYF
TRBV7-2 | CASSFDSSDYGYTF
TRBV7-2 | CASSSEGQGIGTQYF
TRBV3-1/TRBV3-2 | CASSQGGQGSSPLHF
TRBV9 | CASSVDGTGVGEQYF
TRBV27 | CASSPLAASLMRDDNEQFF
TRBV27 | CASSLGTKISYEQYF
TRBV5-4 | CASSLEPSLRLEAFF
TRBV6-2/TRBV6-3 | CASSSRAGGPHNEQFF
TRBV10-2 | CASRPGGPYNEQFF
TRBV29-1 | CSAETGGAEVSYEQYF
TRBV12-3/TRBV12-4 | CASSPGYNEQFF
TRBV19 | CATTGTETYEQYF
TRBV28 | CASSSAGQVSETGELFF
TRBV2 | CASSGQEGGEQYF
TRBV7-2 | CASSLDGDRALSRGYTF
TRBV6-2/TRBV6-3 | CASSSGTGETQYF
TRBV12-3/TRBV12-4 | CASSFGTNNEQFF
TRBV30 | CACQFTGVRETQYF
TRBV18 | CASSPPEGPQHF
TRBV30 | CAGATSGYSKNIQYF
TRBV18 | CASSPLSGGSTDTQYF
TRBV24-1 | CATSEEGDRVNEKLFF
TRBV4-1 | CASSQDGRLYGYTF
TRBV6-1 | CASSAADFGAVSYEQYF